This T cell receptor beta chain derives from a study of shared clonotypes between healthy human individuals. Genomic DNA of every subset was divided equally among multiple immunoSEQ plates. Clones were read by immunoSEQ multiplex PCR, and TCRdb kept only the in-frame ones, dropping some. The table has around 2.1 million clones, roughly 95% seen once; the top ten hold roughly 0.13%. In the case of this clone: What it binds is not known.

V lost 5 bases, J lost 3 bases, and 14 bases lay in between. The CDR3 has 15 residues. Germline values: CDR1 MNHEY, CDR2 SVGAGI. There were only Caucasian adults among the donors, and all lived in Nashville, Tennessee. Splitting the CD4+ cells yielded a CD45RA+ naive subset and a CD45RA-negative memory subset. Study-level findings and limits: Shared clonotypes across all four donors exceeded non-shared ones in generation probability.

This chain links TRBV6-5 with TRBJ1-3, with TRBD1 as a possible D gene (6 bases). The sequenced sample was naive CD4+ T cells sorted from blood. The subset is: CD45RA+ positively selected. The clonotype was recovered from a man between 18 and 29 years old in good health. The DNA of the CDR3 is TGTGCCAGCAGTCGAGGGACAACCCGTGGAAACACCATATATTTT. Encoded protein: CASSRGTTRGNTIYF.